This paragraph reports one TCR beta chain. Its antigen remains unidentified. It has no much larger one-base neighbor in the sample; base qualities were not kept. This entry belongs to a study of cytomegalovirus exposure and HLA in healthy donors (dated by TCRdb to 2016 to 2017). Notes on the research overall: In an earlier analysis of roughly 590 of the donors, roughly 300 Gb of sequence data and 90 million to 120 million unique TCR beta sequences from roughly 200 million T cells were reported. Besides the first cohort of 550 to 750 subjects, a separate validation cohort made up of 120 different subjects was used. Typing coverage varied by locus: roughly 629-640 donors for A, B, C, DRB1 and DQB1; approximately 560 for DQA1; about 600 for DPA1; approximately 490 for DPB1. Donor age, sex, ethnicity and CMV serostatus were collected together with the repertoire data. Every repertoire in the discovery cohort had been generated on one and the same sequencing platform. About 300 gigabases of sequencing data and 70 million to 95 million unique TCR sequences made up an early release that covered several hundred HLA-typed donors. Both class I and class II loci were covered by HLA typing, at four-digit resolution. Using immunosequencing, the study profiled T cell repertoires from 666 subjects and related those repertoires to cytomegalovirus serostatus. To decide whether each TCR beta V gene segment behaved as functional or pseudogenic, an earlier analysis of some 600 of the donors relied on high-throughput TCR beta sequencing. High-throughput TCR immunosequencing, statistical association of individual TCRs with disease status, and machine learning were combined to predict cytomegalovirus infection status. Of the roughly 390 genotyped donors, around 81% fell in the genetic ancestry cluster associated with self-reported Caucasian donors. The later analysis used no new phenotypic data to find candidate immune exposures, relying instead on TCR beta sequences and their occurrence across donors. A later analysis re-examined previously published TCR beta repertoires from roughly 650 donors and added high-resolution HLA genotyping to investigate patterns of TCR occurrence. Because of strong linkage in the cohort, roughly five DR-DQ haplotypes were treated as single units for association and clustering. A later genetic analysis took genome-wide SNP genotypes for about 65% of the 666 donors and used that subset as a discovery cohort. Across roughly 420 genotyped donors of the cohort, an average of about 240,000 unique TCR beta nucleotide sequences per donor were sequenced, and around 20% of those sequences were non-productive. The aim of the study was to test whether cataloging public T cell receptors could identify signatures of past pathogen exposure. General findings and caveats noted by the study authors: When HLA alleles, especially DR and DQ, strongly co-occurred, attributing TCR associations to individual alleles was difficult. Compared with equally common non-associated chains, HLA-associated TCR beta chains in a later analysis were more clonally expanded and had lower generation probabilities. The classifier was reported to diagnose cytomegalovirus status with high specificity and sensitivity in both the original and validation cohorts. Approximately 16 rarely observed V segments, including chromosome 9 orphons, were excluded from the earlier analysis of some 590 of the donors because counts were too low. A later analysis reported that several top co-occurrence clusters appeared linked to parvovirus B19, influenza, CMV and Epstein-Barr virus. Immune exposure information for the cohort was limited to CMV serostatus. The study listed 164 TCR beta chains as associated with cytomegalovirus. In vitro tests confirmed that a few of the cytomegalovirus-associated TCR beta chains recognize cytomegalovirus antigens. V-gene and J-gene trimming of TCR beta chains was associated with a missense DCLRE1C variant in a later genetic analysis, and the association was replicated in an independent cohort. The 87-base-pair reads could not distinguish some IMGT-functional V segments, including TRBV6-2 and TRBV6-3, so those segments were excluded. Because HLA typing was unavailable for some donors at each locus, only the typed subset was used in association tests. While some public TCRs were present in many individuals, most TCR sequences turned up only very rarely across donors. In a later analysis, most CMV-associated TCR beta chains were found to appear HLA-restricted, with HLA associations seemingly driven largely by CMV exposure. This cohort had only TCR beta chains sequenced, and the lack of alpha or paired-chain data limited which features could be detected. According to the authors, the approach could potentially be generalized to other disease states and immunological phenotypes. The presence/absence analyses assumed that sequencing depth was roughly uniform across donors, and that assumption may not be true. A cluster of highly shared sequence variants was judged likely to be a technical artifact of the sequencing pipeline. Specific HLA alleles were associated with over 15,000 TCR beta sequences at a false discovery rate of 0.05 in a later analysis. In a later analysis, TCR association rates were found to vary across HLA loci, with the most associated TCRs seen for DRB1 alleles and the fewest for HLA-C alleles. A further reported finding was that TCR beta sequences accurately predicted the HLA-A and HLA-B alleles for most subjects in the first cohort. According to a later genetic analysis, donors in an Asian-associated ancestry cluster had fewer N-insertions in productive TCRs than the approximately 690-donor mean. Broadly in line with IMGT annotations, most TCR beta V segments showed up in productive rearrangements about 87% or about 30% of the time in an earlier analysis of approximately 640 of the donors. Linkage disequilibrium might explain the correlated functional status among segregating V segments, but an unknown experimental factor could not be excluded.

The CDR3 holds 15 amino acids from the cysteine to the phenylalanine. Just CDR3 DNA is preserved here, 45 bases in frame from base 1. Trimming accounts for 4 bases at V and 7 bases at J, while the number of junction bases matched to no gene is 10. CDR1 and CDR2 were assigned from the germline V gene as SGHDT and YYEEEE. The cohort was made up of 500 to 800 healthy bone marrow donors. At the time of sampling, all cohort members were nominally healthy, though unrecorded immune exposures were likely present. The donor was CMV seronegative and was included in the group of about 350 seronegative cohort members. Each donor provided a peripheral blood sample, and peripheral blood mononuclear cells were used for TCR beta sequencing. Genomic DNA extraction from the blood cell samples was performed with the Qiagen DNeasy Blood Extraction Kit. The library was produced with the immunoSEQ multiplex PCR assay. For the multiplex PCR, a mixture combining 60 forward primers for TCR Vbeta segments and 13 reverse primers for TCR Jbeta segments was used. The CDR3 region of rearranged TCR beta genes was amplified from genomic DNA with a multiplex PCR assay. Amplified TCR beta libraries were sequenced as 87-base-pair reads on the Illumina HiSeq System. Turning to the authors' computational methods: In a later analysis, 80 million or so unique TCR beta chains were counted across the 650 to 750 repertoires, and about 10 million of these chains were shared by at least two donors. To remove PCR and sequencing errors, raw reads were error-corrected and collapsed into unique sequences using a nearest-neighbor algorithm that merged closely related sequences. V, D and J gene segments were assigned by aligning CDR3 sequences to IMGT reference sequences. For a sequence to be retained, a match of at least six nucleotides to both a V gene segment and a J gene segment was required. Rearrangements were called productive when the CDR3 lacked stop codons and stayed in frame with V and J; all others were non-productive. Following IMGT convention, CDR3 was defined as the stretch from the second conserved V-encoded cysteine to the conserved J-encoded phenylalanine. The earlier analysis of fewer than 750 of the donors excluded sequences that lacked an unambiguous match to a single V gene segment. An earlier analysis of 587 of the donors called V segments functional above 56.7% productive rearrangements and segregating when the between-donor standard deviation exceeded 5%. A statistical classification framework was developed to diagnose cytomegalovirus status using the catalog of TCR beta chain sequences. In a later analysis, V and J genes were assigned by comparing TCR nucleotide sequences against IMGT/GENE-DB human TR gene sequences. The TCRdist pipeline was used in a later analysis to assign CDR3 sequences and most-parsimonious VDJ recombination scenarios. In a later analysis, each TCR beta chain was defined by its CDR3 amino acid sequence together with its V-gene family, and reads lacking a unique V-gene family were excluded. In a later analysis, 450 to 600 highly shared, low-generation-probability nucleotide sequences were removed to address suspected cross-contamination and a sequencing artifact. A later analysis calculated a clonal expansion index for each public chain from normalized within-repertoire ranks of inferred template counts. In a later analysis, generation probabilities were computed using a VDJ recombination model fitted to out-of-frame rearrangements, and the results were checked against IGoR. In a later analysis, TCR-TCR, TCR-HLA and TCR-CMV co-occurrence was scored with hypergeometric tests, and a repertoire-size bias correction was applied to TCR pairs. False discovery rates were estimated in a later analysis by permuting HLA or CMV assignments 20 times. In a later analysis, co-occurring TCRs were grouped with DBSCAN, and TCRdist sequence similarity was added when clustering was performed within HLA-allele-positive subsets. Repertoires with fewer than 30,000 or more than 120,000 public chains were left out of co-occurrence clustering, as were five repertoires with anomalous nucleotide sharing. Imported from immuneACCESS, the table was reduced by TCRdb to in-frame sequences with V and J called. These copies leave out some clones; in studies compared against another copy, an unresolved V gene accounts for under half, and the cause of the remainder is not known. The D gene and trimming were derived from the DNA, and the V and J assignments and clone size from that table. Counted in this sample were about 210,000 clones; approximately 86% of them appeared once. The ten top clones hold approximately 0.31% of the sample.

Sample: PBMCs. The sequence came from a woman in her twenties or thirties in good health and CMV-seronegative. This chain is built from TRBV5-6 and TRBJ1-4, and 7 junction bases match TRBD1. The CDR3 loop reads CASSHRGLVGEKLFF. The DNA sequence is as follows: TGTGCCAGCAGCCATAGGGGGCTAGTTGGTGAAAAACTGTTTTTT.